The present T cell receptor beta chain was sequenced within a study of cytomegalovirus exposure and HLA in healthy donors (TCRdb year 2017). General notes on the study: According to an earlier analysis of 450 to 650 of the donors, 200 million or so T cells yielded 90 million to 140 million unique TCR beta sequences and more than 250 Gb of sequence data. Roughly 300 gigabases of sequencing data and roughly 90 million unique TCR sequences were included in an early release covering 550 to 650 HLA-typed donors. The genetic ancestry cluster associated with self-reported Caucasian donors included roughly four fifths of the roughly 380 genotyped donors. The study was designed to test whether signatures of past pathogen exposure could be identified by cataloging public T cell receptors. The study used immunosequencing to profile the T cell repertoires of more than 650 subjects and linked those repertoires to cytomegalovirus serostatus. Besides the first cohort of roughly 660 subjects, a separate validation cohort made up of 120 different subjects was used. The study combined high-throughput TCR immunosequencing, statistical association of individual TCRs with disease status, and machine learning to predict cytomegalovirus infection status. To study patterns of TCR occurrence, a later analysis re-analyzed previously published TCR beta repertoires from around 660 donors and added high-resolution HLA genotyping. Rather than drawing on any new phenotypic data, the later analysis identified candidate immune exposures from TCR beta sequences and the way those sequences occurred across donors. In an earlier analysis of about 590 of the donors, high-throughput TCR beta sequencing was used to judge whether each TCR beta V gene segment behaved as functional or pseudogenic. Alongside the repertoire data, information on donor age, sex, ethnicity and CMV serostatus was compiled. Genome-wide SNP genotypes for about 65% of the 666 donors were used in a later genetic analysis, which treated that subset as a discovery cohort. All discovery cohort repertoires had been generated using a single sequencing platform. HLA typing included class I and class II loci at four-digit resolution. The number of typed donors differed by locus: roughly 629-640 for A, B, C, DRB1 and DQB1; 500 to 550 for DQA1; 600 to 610 for DPA1; and 450 to 480 for DPB1. Roughly 5 DR-DQ haplotypes were handled as single units for association and clustering because linkage in the cohort was strong. Among 300 to 500 genotyped donors of the cohort, an average of roughly 230,000 unique TCR beta nucleotide sequences was sequenced per donor, of which 15% to 20% were non-productive.

In total, over 600 healthy bone marrow donors made up the cohort. At the time of sampling, every cohort member was nominally healthy, though immune exposures that went unrecorded were likely present. The donor was CMV seronegative and belonged to the group of over 300 seronegative cohort members. A peripheral blood sample was collected from each donor, and TCR beta sequencing was performed on peripheral blood mononuclear cells. Genomic DNA was extracted from the blood cell samples with the Qiagen DNeasy Blood Extraction Kit. What the study reported, not specific to this receptor: Most TCR sequences were observed very rarely across donors, whereas some public TCRs were present in many individuals. Linkage disequilibrium might explain the correlated functional status among segregating V segments, but an unknown experimental factor could not be excluded. Most CMV-associated TCR beta chains appeared to be HLA-restricted in a later analysis, and the HLA associations seemed to be driven largely by CMV exposure. The presence/absence analyses assumed that sequencing depth was roughly uniform across donors, and that assumption may not be true. In a later analysis, several top co-occurrence clusters were reported to appear linked to parvovirus B19, influenza, CMV and Epstein-Barr virus. Three of the identified cytomegalovirus-associated TCR beta chains were confirmed in vitro to be specific for cytomegalovirus antigens. Strong co-occurrence of HLA alleles, especially DR and DQ, made assigning TCR associations to individual alleles difficult. The classifier was reported to diagnose cytomegalovirus status with high specificity and sensitivity in both the original and validation cohorts. In a later analysis, HLA-associated TCR beta chains were found to be more clonally expanded and to have lower generation probabilities than equally common non-associated chains. In an earlier analysis of under 600 of the donors, most TCR beta V segments were observed in productive rearrangements about 90% or about 30% of the time, broadly matching IMGT annotations. In a later analysis, about 16,000 TCR beta sequences were associated with specific HLA alleles at a false discovery rate of 0.05. According to a later analysis, TCR association rates differed among HLA loci, with DRB1 alleles showing the most associated TCRs and HLA-C alleles showing the fewest. In a later genetic analysis, fewer N-insertions in productive TCRs were reported among donors in an Asian-associated ancestry cluster than the 666-donor mean. Because HLA typing was unavailable for some donors at each locus, only the typed subset was used in association tests. A further reported finding was that TCR beta sequences accurately predicted the HLA-A and HLA-B alleles for most subjects in the first cohort. V-gene and J-gene trimming of TCR beta chains was associated with a missense DCLRE1C variant in a later genetic analysis, and the association was replicated in an independent cohort. Because the 87-base-pair reads could not distinguish some IMGT-functional V segments, including TRBV6-2 and TRBV6-3, those segments were excluded. The study listed 150 to 200 TCR beta chains as associated with cytomegalovirus. The authors suggested that the approach could potentially be generalized to other disease states and immunological phenotypes. In this cohort, only TCR beta chains were sequenced, and detectable features were limited by the absence of alpha or paired-chain data. Because counts were too low, some 16 rarely observed V segments, including chromosome 9 orphons, were excluded from the earlier analysis of roughly 580 of the donors. A group of highly shared sequence variants was considered likely to be a technical artifact of the sequencing pipeline. CMV serostatus was the only immune exposure information available for the cohort.

V ends up 3 bases short and J 4 bases short, with an unmatched junction base count of 4. CDR1 and CDR2 were assigned from the germline V gene (reference sequence) as LNHDA and SQIVND. There are 15 amino acids in the CDR3, from cysteine to phenylalanine inclusive. The DNA shown is the 45-base CDR3, in frame from base 1. Comments on this clone: This receptor's antigen is unknown. There are no base qualities to consult, and no much larger clone falls within one base.

The library came from the immunoSEQ multiplex PCR assay. A mixture of 60 forward primers for TCR Vbeta segments and 13 reverse primers for TCR Jbeta segments was used in the multiplex PCR. A multiplex PCR assay on genomic DNA amplified the CDR3 region of rearranged TCR beta genes. On the Illumina HiSeq System, the amplified TCR beta libraries were sequenced as 87-base-pair reads. The study's own analysis went as follows. A later analysis tallied 75 million to 85 million unique TCR beta chains across the 666 repertoires, and roughly 11 million of those chains were shared by two or more donors. Raw reads were error-corrected and collapsed into unique sequences by a nearest-neighbor algorithm in which closely related sequences were merged to remove PCR and sequencing errors. Alignment of CDR3 sequences to IMGT reference sequences was used to assign V, D and J gene segments. Each retained sequence needed at least a six-nucleotide match to both a V gene segment and a J gene segment. A rearrangement counted as productive if the CDR3 had no stop codons and remained in frame with V and J, and every other rearrangement counted as non-productive. CDR3 was defined according to IMGT convention as the region running from the second conserved V-encoded cysteine to the conserved J-encoded phenylalanine. Sequences without an unambiguous match to a single V gene segment were excluded from the earlier analysis of over 500 of the donors. An earlier analysis of several hundred of the donors called V segments functional above 56.7% productive rearrangements and segregating when the between-donor standard deviation exceeded 5%. A statistical classification framework was built to diagnose cytomegalovirus status from the catalog of TCR beta chain sequences. In a later analysis, V and J genes were assigned by comparing TCR nucleotide sequences against IMGT/GENE-DB human TR gene sequences. A later analysis assigned CDR3 sequences and most-parsimonious VDJ recombination scenarios with the TCRdist pipeline. In a later analysis, each TCR beta chain was defined by its CDR3 amino acid sequence together with its V-gene family, and reads lacking a unique V-gene family were excluded. To address suspected cross-contamination and a sequencing artifact, a later analysis removed approximately 590 highly shared, low-generation-probability nucleotide sequences. In a later analysis, a clonal expansion index was calculated for each public chain from normalized within-repertoire ranks of inferred template counts. In a later analysis, generation probabilities were computed with a VDJ recombination model fitted to out-of-frame rearrangements, and the resulting probabilities were checked against IGoR. In a later analysis, TCR-TCR, TCR-HLA and TCR-CMV co-occurrence was scored with hypergeometric tests, and a repertoire-size bias correction was applied to TCR pairs. In a later analysis, false discovery rates were estimated by permuting HLA or CMV assignments 20 times. A later analysis grouped co-occurring TCRs with DBSCAN, adding TCRdist sequence similarity when clustering within HLA-allele-positive subsets. For co-occurrence clustering, repertoires with fewer than 30,000 or more than 120,000 public chains were excluded, along with five or six repertoires with anomalous nucleotide sharing. The clones in this table, taken by TCRdb from immuneACCESS, are in-frame only. Not every clone is retained; where verified, under half of the shortfall comes from an unresolved V gene, and the cause of the rest is unknown. V, J and clone size derive from that table, while D and trimming were established from the DNA sequence. This sample lists 180,000 or so clones; roughly 74% were detected once. The ten largest clones represent roughly 2.7% of the sample.

Sample: PBMCs. The origin of this receptor is a female donor in good health and CMV-seronegative. Recombination joined TRBV19 with TRBJ2-2; TRBD2 agrees with 8 junctional bases. The bases are TGTGCCAGTAGTATTTGGCGGGGGGTCACCGGGGAGCTGTTTTTT. Protein translation: CASSIWRGVTGELFF.